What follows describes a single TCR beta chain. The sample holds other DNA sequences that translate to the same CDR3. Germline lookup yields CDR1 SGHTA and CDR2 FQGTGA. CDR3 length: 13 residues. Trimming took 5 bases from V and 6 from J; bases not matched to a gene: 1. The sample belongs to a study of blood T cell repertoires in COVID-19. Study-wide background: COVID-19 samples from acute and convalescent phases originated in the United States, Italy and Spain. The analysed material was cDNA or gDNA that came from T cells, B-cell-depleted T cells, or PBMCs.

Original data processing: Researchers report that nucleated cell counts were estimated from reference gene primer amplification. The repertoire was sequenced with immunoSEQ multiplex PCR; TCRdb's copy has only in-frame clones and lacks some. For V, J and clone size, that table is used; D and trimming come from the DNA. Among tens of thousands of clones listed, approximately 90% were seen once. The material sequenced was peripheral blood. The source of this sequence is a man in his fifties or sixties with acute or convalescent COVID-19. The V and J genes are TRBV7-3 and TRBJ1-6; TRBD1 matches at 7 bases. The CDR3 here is CASSPGGNSPLHF. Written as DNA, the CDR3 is TGTGCCAGCAGCCCAGGGGGTAATTCACCCCTCCACTTT. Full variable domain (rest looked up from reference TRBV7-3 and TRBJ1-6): GAGVSQTPSNKVTEKGKYVELRCDPISGHTALYWYRQSLGQGPEFLIYFQGTGAADDSGLPNDRFFAVRPEGSVSTLKIQRTERGDSAVYLCASSPGGNSPLHFGNGTRLTVT.